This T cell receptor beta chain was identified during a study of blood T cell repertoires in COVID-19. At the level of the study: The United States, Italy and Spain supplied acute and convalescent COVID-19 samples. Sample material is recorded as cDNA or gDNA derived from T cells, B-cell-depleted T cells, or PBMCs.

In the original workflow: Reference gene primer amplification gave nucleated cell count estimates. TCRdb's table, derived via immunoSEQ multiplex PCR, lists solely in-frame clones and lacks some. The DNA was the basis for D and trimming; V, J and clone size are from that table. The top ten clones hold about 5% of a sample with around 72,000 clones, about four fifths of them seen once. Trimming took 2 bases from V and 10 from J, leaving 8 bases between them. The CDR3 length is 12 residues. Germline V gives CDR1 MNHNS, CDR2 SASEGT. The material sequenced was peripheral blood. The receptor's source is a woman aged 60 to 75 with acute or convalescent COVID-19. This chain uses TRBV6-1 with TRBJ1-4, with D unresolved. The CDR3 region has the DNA TGTGCCAGCAGTGAAAAACGCGGAAAACTGTTTTTT. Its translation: CASSEKRGKLFF.